Following are 16 T cell receptor beta chains from one sample sequenced in a study of vaccination effects on CD4 cells after COVID-19. Before sequencing took place, the ViraFEST assay used viral peptide pools to expand antigen-specific CD4+ T cells. It was after nine to eleven days of culture that CD4+ T cells were isolated. Nucleocapsid antibody tests were negative, and the vaccine recipients had no prior SARS-CoV-2 infection. Antigens for these TCRs are unknown. Some clones are missing from TCRdb's copy, which holds only in-frame ones; the method was immunoSEQ multiplex PCR. The sample holds tens of thousands of clones, about two thirds seen once. The specimen comprised CD4+ T cells from PBMCs cultured with HCoV-NL63 spike peptides, sampled before COVID-19 vaccination. The origin of the receptors is a human donor who received a COVID-19 vaccine.

The chain joins TRBV7-9 to TRBJ1-1, with D maybe TRBD1 (6 bases). Deletions cut 3 bases from V and 5 bases from J, with 13 bases between. Germline V gives CDR1 SEHNR, CDR2 FQNEAQ (reference sequence). This CDR3 is built from 14 residues. CDR3 sequence: CASSLEGGGTEAFF. The CDR3 DNA follows: TGTGCCAGCAGCTTGGAGGGGGGAGGTACTGAAGCTTTCTTT.

The rearrangement uses TRBV5-4 and TRBJ2-5; TRBD2 matches at 8 bases. V dropped 0 bases and J dropped 5; count of bases not matched to a gene: 9. The CDR3 is 16 amino acids. Germline V gene data show CDR1 as SGHNT and CDR2 as YYREEE (reference sequence). The CDR3 loop is CASSLDGGGIIETQYF. The CDR3 nucleotides read TGTGCCAGCAGCTTGGACGGCGGGGGGATAATTGAGACCCAGTACTTC.

The V and J genes are TRBV6-5 and TRBJ1-2; 8 bases are a match to TRBD1. J was trimmed by 8 bases and V by 5 bases; bases with no gene match: 4. CDR3 length: 12 amino acids. CDR1 MNHEY and CDR2 SVGAGI come from the germline V gene. CDR3 coding DNA: TGTGCCAGCAGTCGACAGGGGCTCGGCTACACCTTC. Amino acid sequence: CASSRQGLGYTF.

As DNA, the CDR3 is TGTGCCAGCAAAGTGGGAGGGATAGGCGAGCAGTACTTC. Residues: CASKVGGIGEQYF. The chain combines TRBV6-4 with TRBJ2-7; 7 bases agree with TRBD2. The CDR3 has 13 amino acids. The germline V gene has CDR1 MRHNA and CDR2 SNTAGT. The junction had 9 bases not matched to a gene; V was cut back by 7 bases and J by 6 bases.

The chain combines TRBV4-1 with TRBJ2-7; the match to TRBD1 covers 9 bases. V dropped 1 base and J dropped 5; count of bases not matched to a gene: 6. The CDR3 spans 15 residues. Germline CDR1 MGHRA, CDR2 YSYEKL. The CDR3 region is CASSQVGDRAHEQYF. The CDR3, as DNA: TGCGCCAGCAGCCAAGTAGGGGACAGGGCCCACGAGCAGTACTTC.

The rearrangement links TRBV9 to TRBJ1-5; perhaps TRBD1 as D (5 bases). This CDR3 has 15 residues. Deletions cut 0 bases from V and 3 bases from J, with 10 bases between. Per germline, CDR1 SGDLS and CDR2 YYNGEE. This chain's CDR3 is CASSVDTGLNQPQHF. The CDR3 DNA sequence: TGTGCCAGCAGCGTAGATACAGGCCTCAATCAGCCCCAGCATTTT.

The V gene is TRBV4-2, the J gene TRBJ2-1, with D possibly being TRBD1 (6 bases). This CDR3 spans 15 amino acids. Germline CDR1 and CDR2: LGHNA and YNFKEQ. V was cut by 3 bases and J by 4 bases, with 13 bases left in between. The CDR3 here is CASSQPGHSYNEQFF. The CDR3 DNA follows: TGTGCCAGCAGCCAGCCGGGACACTCATACAATGAGCAGTTCTTC.

The chain joins TRBV7-9 to TRBJ2-1; unclear D gene. Looked up from germline, CDR1 is SEHNR and CDR2 is FQNEAQ (reference sequence). V dropped 1 base and J dropped 0 bases, with 10 bases sitting between them. The CDR3 extends over 16 amino acids. CDR3 coding DNA: TGTGCCAGCAGCTTAGTTATTTCGAGCTCCTACAATGAGCAGTTCTTC. Translating gives CASSLVISSSYNEQFF.

The chain joins TRBV7-2 to TRBJ2-1; D remains ambiguous. Trimming took 1 base from V and 5 from J, leaving 15 bases between them. Germline CDR1 reads SGHTA; CDR2 reads FQGNSA. This CDR3 region has 16 residues. The chain's CDR3 is CASSLVGVSLHNEQFF. The CDR3 bases are TGTGCCAGCAGCTTAGTCGGCGTAAGCCTACACAATGAGCAGTTCTTC.

V is TRBV6-5 and J is TRBJ1-5; D ambiguous. Per the germline V gene, CDR1 is MNHEY and CDR2 is SVGAGI. This CDR3 comprises 16 residues. Between the trimmed V and J ends, which lost 0 bases and 7 bases, there was a span of 16 bases. The CDR3 region has the DNA TGTGCCAGCAGTTACTCGGGCAACTCCCTGGGACAGCCCCAGCATTTT. It translates to CASSYSGNSLGQPQHF.

The chain couples TRBV3-1 (or the pseudogene TRBV3-2) to TRBJ2-1, with TRBD2 matching 12 bases. V trimming: 6 bases; J trimming: 3 bases; junction bases outside the gene matches: 3. The CDR3 has 15 amino acids. CDR1 and CDR2 (germline): LGHDT, YNNKEL (reference sequence). The CDR3 reads CASRGLAGFYNEQFF. The CDR3 nucleotides are TGTGCCAGCAGGGGACTAGCGGGTTTCTACAATGAGCAGTTCTTC.

This clone came up a few times. The rearrangement links TRBV21-1 to TRBJ1-4. TRBV21-1 is noted as a pseudogene. CDR3 size: 13 residues. The CDR3 region has the DNA TGTGCCAGCAGCAGGGCAACTAATGAAAAACTGTTTTTT. This gives the protein CASSRATNEKLFF.

This sequence joins TRBV2 and TRBJ2-1, with 8 bases identical to TRBD2. CDR1 is SNHLY and CDR2 is FYNNEI in the germline V gene. The CDR3 length is 15 residues. Germline trimming cut 5 bases from V and 2 bases from J; bases unmatched to any gene: 5. The CDR3 spells CASSSAGEAYNEQFF. DNA of the CDR3: TGTGCCAGCAGTTCAGCGGGGGAGGCCTACAATGAGCAGTTCTTC. The entire variable domain, with the rest obtained from reference TRBV2 and TRBJ2-1, is as follows: EPEVTQTPSHQVTQMGQEVILRCVPISNHLYFYWYRQILGQKVEFLVSFYNNEISEKSEIFDDQFSVERPDGSNFTLKIRSTKLEDSAMYFCASSSAGEAYNEQFFGPGTRLTVL.

The chain employs TRBV25-1 and TRBJ2-7, with D possibly called TRBD1 or TRBD2 (5 bases each). The CDR3 runs 14 residues. Germline V lookup: CDR1 MGHDK, CDR2 SYGVNS. Trimming left V 4 bases short and J 6 bases short, with 16 bases between. The CDR3 DNA follows: TGTGCCAGCAGTGGAGGGGTTGGATCGGCCGAGCAGTACTTC. Its protein is CASSGGVGSAEQYF.

The rearrangement links TRBV6-1 to TRBJ2-6, with D unresolved. Trimming removed 2 bases at V and 1 base at J, with 12 bases between. The CDR3 is 17 residues long. CDR1 and CDR2 (germline): MNHNS, SASEGT. CDR3 in DNA: TGTGCCAGCAGTGAACGTCTCAGATCATCTGGGGCCAACGTCCTGACTTTC. Encoded protein: CASSERLRSSGANVLTF.

This clone has only one observation. V usage is TRBV10-1 and J usage is TRBJ1-1, with D tentatively TRBD1 (6 bases). Germline V CDR1 and CDR2: WNHNN, SYGVQD (reference sequence). CDR3 length: 14 residues. With 4 bases removed from V and 2 bases from J, the gap between germline ends came to 11 bases. CDR3 nucleotides: TGCGCCAGCAGTGGCGCAGGGGAAAACACTGAAGCTTTCTTT. Protein sequence: CASSGAGENTEAFF.